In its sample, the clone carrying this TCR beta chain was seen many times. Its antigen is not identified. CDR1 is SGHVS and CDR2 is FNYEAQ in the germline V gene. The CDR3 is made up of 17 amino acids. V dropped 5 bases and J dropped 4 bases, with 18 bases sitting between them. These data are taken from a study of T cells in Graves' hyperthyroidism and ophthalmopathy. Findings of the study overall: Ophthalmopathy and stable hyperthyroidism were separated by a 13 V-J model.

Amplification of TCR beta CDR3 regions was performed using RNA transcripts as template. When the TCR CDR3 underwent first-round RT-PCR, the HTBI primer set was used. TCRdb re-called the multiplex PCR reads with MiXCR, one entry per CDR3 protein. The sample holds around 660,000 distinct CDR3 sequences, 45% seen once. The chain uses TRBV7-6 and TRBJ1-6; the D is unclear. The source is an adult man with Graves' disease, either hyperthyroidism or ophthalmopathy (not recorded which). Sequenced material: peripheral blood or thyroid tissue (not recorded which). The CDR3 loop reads CASSNRRLGHYNSPLHF. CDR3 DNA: TGTGCCAGCAGCAACCGTCGCTTGGGTCATTATAATTCACCCCTCCACTTT.